This T cell receptor (beta chain) was recorded in a study of radiation and T cells in renal cell carcinoma. Profiling relied on immunoSEQ multiplex PCR, and the TCRdb table lists in-frame clones only, not all of them. The sample gives tens of thousands of clones, 80% of which show up once; 25% to 35% is in the top ten. Study-level results: In blood, top tumor clones expanded by 2 weeks, shrinking by 4.

Indicated time point: blood 2 weeks post-SBRT. Treatment defined: 15 Gy SBRT to primary tumor, nephrectomy 4 weeks later. Radiation-treated patients gave blood at baseline, week 2 and week 4. The tumor was a clear cell renal cell carcinoma. As for this clone: Its antigen is undetermined.

Germline lookup yields CDR1 MNHEY and CDR2 SVGAGI. Trimming took off 0 bases at V and 0 bases at J, with 9 bases between the two ends. The CDR3 is 16 residues long. This TCR came from a woman aged 70-85 years with renal cell carcinoma. The sample in question was blood, obtained from a patient whose treatment included radiotherapy and nephrectomy. The rearrangement links TRBV6-5 to TRBJ2-1, with D hard to call. Here the CDR3 reads CASSYSRHGSYNEQFF. The CDR3 DNA sequence: TGTGCCAGCAGTTACTCGAGGCATGGCTCCTACAATGAGCAGTTCTTC.